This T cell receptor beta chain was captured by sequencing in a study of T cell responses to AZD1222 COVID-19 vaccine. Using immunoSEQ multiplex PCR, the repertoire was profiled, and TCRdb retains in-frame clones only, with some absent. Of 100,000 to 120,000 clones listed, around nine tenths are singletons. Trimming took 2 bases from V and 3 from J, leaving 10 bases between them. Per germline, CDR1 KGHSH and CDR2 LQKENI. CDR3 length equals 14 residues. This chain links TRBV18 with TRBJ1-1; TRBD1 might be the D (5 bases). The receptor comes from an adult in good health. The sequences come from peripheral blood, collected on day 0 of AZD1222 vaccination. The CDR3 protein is CASSPGGGDTEAFF. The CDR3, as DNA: TGTGCCAGCTCACCAGGGGGGGGAGACACTGAAGCTTTCTTT.